This is a list of T cell receptor beta chains from one sample in a study of blood T cell repertoires in COVID-19. TCRdb's table, derived via immunoSEQ multiplex PCR, lists solely in-frame clones and lacks some. This sample carries 9,500 to 12,000 clones, roughly 80% of them seen once, and the ten largest clones take roughly 7.7%. Material: peripheral blood. The receptors were sampled from a man aged 70 or older with active COVID-19. Each CDR3 is given with its conserved first and last residue. D genes are given only for firm matches. Expanded clones get a size class; other rows say once, few or many, or leave the size out.

size	J	V	D	DNA	CDR3
NA	TRBJ1-4	TRBV28	TRBD1	TGTGCCAGCAGTAGGGGGCTATGGGAAAAACTGTTTTTT	CASSRGLWEKLFF
NA	TRBJ1-3	TRBV19	NA	TGTGCCAGTACCTCCGGGACACGGCCTTCTGGAAACACCATATATTTT	CASTSGTRPSGNTIYF
NA	TRBJ1-3	TRBV2	NA	TGTGCCAGCTCCTCATTAGGGGCACACACCATATATTTT	CASSSLGAHTIYF
few	TRBJ1-4	TRBV2	NA	TGTGCCAGCATCCGGGGGAGGGGGGATGAAAAACTGTTTTTT	CASIRGRGDEKLFF
NA	TRBJ1-1	TRBV28	NA	TGTGCCAGCAGTCGACAGGCTGAAGCTTTCTTT	CASSRQAEAFF
NA	TRBJ2-7	TRBV12-3/TRBV12-4	NA	TGTGCCAGCAGCCAATCCTACGAGCAGTACTTC	CASSQSYEQYF
few	TRBJ2-1	TRBV6-5	NA	TGTGCCAGCAAGCAGGGTCCGTACAATGAGCAGTTCTTC	CASKQGPYNEQFF
NA	TRBJ2-1	TRBV30	NA	TGTGCCTGGAGCCGGGAGTGGAATGAGCAGTTCTTC	CAWSREWNEQFF
NA	TRBJ2-5	TRBV3-1/TRBV3-2	NA	TGTGCCAGCAGCCGAGGGAGAGGGGGACACCAAGAGACCCAGTACTTC	CASSRGRGGHQETQYF
NA	TRBJ1-1	TRBV19	NA	TGTGCCAGTAGTATGCTGGGAGTAAGGCCAGCTTTCTTT	CASSMLGVRPAFF
NA	TRBJ1-6	TRBV4-1	NA	TGCGCCAGCAGCCAAGATCGAGTATATCTCCATTCACCCCTCCACTTT	CASSQDRVYLHSPLHF
few	TRBJ1-1	TRBV30	NA	TGTGCCTGGAGTGCCCCAGGGAGGTTTACTGAAGCTTTCTTT	CAWSAPGRFTEAFF
NA	TRBJ2-7	TRBV10-2	TRBD2	TGCGCCAGCCTCCTAGCGGCTTCCTCCTACGAGCAGTACTTC	CASLLAASSYEQYF
NA	TRBJ2-5	TRBV19	TRBD2	TGTGCCAGTAGTAGCGGGGGGGCCAGTGAGACCCAGTACTTC	CASSSGGASETQYF
NA	TRBJ1-1	TRBV19	TRBD1	TGTGCCAGTAGTGACAGGGTGGTCACTGAAGCTTTCTTT	CASSDRVVTEAFF
once	TRBJ1-2	TRBV12-3/TRBV12-4	NA	TGTGCCAGCAGTTTCGGGTATGGCTACACCTTC	CASSFGYGYTF
NA	TRBJ2-1	TRBV2	NA	TGTGCCAGCAGAGGCCGTTCACCGACACTGTACAATGAGCAGTTCTTC	CASRGRSPTLYNEQFF
NA	TRBJ1-1	TRBV13	NA	TGTGCCAGCAGTTTTCGCCCAGGGAAGACGAACACTGAAGCTTTCTTT	CASSFRPGKTNTEAFF
NA	TRBJ2-1	TRBV6-5	TRBD1	TGTGCCAGCAGTTACACAACAGGGGGCAGGGATGAGCAGTTCTTC	CASSYTTGGRDEQFF
NA	TRBJ2-3	TRBV27	NA	TGTGCCAGCAGTTTATCGGAGGTAGATACGCAGTATTTT	CASSLSEVDTQYF
NA	TRBJ2-5	TRBV7-7	NA	TGTGCCAGCAGCTTAGAAGGGGGGGACGGGGAGACCCAGTACTTC	CASSLEGGDGETQYF
few	TRBJ2-4	TRBV7-9	TRBD1	TGTGCCAGCAGCTTAGAACCGCTCCAGGGGGCGCACGTCGGGTACATTCAGTACTTC	CASSLEPLQGAHVGYIQYF
NA	TRBJ2-4	TRBV13	TRBD2	TGTGCCAGCCGCCAGCGGGGGGGCGTGGCTAAAAACATTCAGTACTTC	CASRQRGGVAKNIQYF
NA	TRBJ2-1	TRBV5-4	TRBD1	TGTGCCAGCAGCGCCCGGACAGGAACCGACAATGAGCAGTTCTTC	CASSARTGTDNEQFF
NA	TRBJ2-2	TRBV19	NA	TGTGCCAGTAGTATAGTCGGTACTAACACCGGGGAGCTGTTTTTT	CASSIVGTNTGELFF
NA	TRBJ2-7	TRBV5-4	NA	TGTGCCAGCAGCTTGGCAGGGGACGCCTACGAGCAGTACTTC	CASSLAGDAYEQYF